Listed here are 9 T cell receptor beta chains from one sample, sequenced in a study of T-cell reconstitution after alpha-beta-depleted transplantation in children. Preparation of the TCRbeta library was carried out with unique molecular identifiers. TCRdb reanalysed the PCR reads using MiXCR and keeps one entry per CDR3 protein. The sample lists more than 300,000 distinct CDR3 sequences, 15% to 20% occurring once. The sequences come from PBMCs, mostly from graft donor cells, collected 360 days after TCRalphabeta/CD19-depleted stem cell transplant. Receptor source: a male patient between 2 and 10 years old who had a stem cell transplant for acute lymphoblastic leukemia, so the T cells may come from the graft donor.

This clonotype showed up just a few times. This sequence joins TRBV12-3 or TRBV12-4 and TRBJ2-1; 14 bases are shared with TRBD2. CDR3 size: 20 residues. Losses at the gene ends were 2 bases for V and 2 bases for J; bases not matched to a gene: 11. The CDR3 bases are TGTGCCAGCAGTTTAAGATTGGGACTAGCGGGAGCTAAGCCCTACAATGAGCAGTTCTTC. As protein: CASSLRLGLAGAKPYNEQFF.

In this sample, this clonotype turned up a few times. The rearrangement joins TRBV21-1 to TRBJ2-7; the table names TRBD2, a call not compared with the DNA. TRBV21-1 is deemed a pseudogene. This CDR3 has 16 amino acids. CDR3 sequence (DNA): TGTGCCAGCAGCAGGGGAGCTCGACGGAAGATATACGAGCAGTACTTC. Amino acids: CASSRGARRKIYEQYF.

Only a few counts were recorded for this clonotype. The chain has TRBV12-3 or TRBV12-4 and TRBJ2-7; D gene ambiguous. The CDR3 is made up of 15 amino acids. Trimming shortened V by 2 bases and J by 1 base, and 12 bases separated the two germline ends. CDR3 coding DNA: TGTGCCAGCAGTTTACGGAAAATGGTATCCTACGAGCAGTACTTC. Encoded protein: CASSLRKMVSYEQYF.

This clonotype showed up just a few times. The rearrangement joins TRBV12-3 or TRBV12-4 to TRBJ2-7; 8 bases match TRBD2. Losses at the gene ends were 6 bases for V and 4 bases for J; bases not matched to a gene: 11. The CDR3 contains 15 residues. The CDR3 is CASRTSGRAGYEQYF. The DNA for the CDR3 is TGTGCCAGCAGGACCTCCGGGAGGGCCGGGTACGAGCAGTACTTC.

This chain links TRBV2 with TRBJ2-3, with 8 bases fitting TRBD1. From germline, CDR1 is SNHLY and CDR2 FYNNEI. The CDR3 contains 16 residues. The ends lost 2 bases at V and 5 bases at J; junction bases unmatched: 9. This CDR3 reads CASSEQGQGGGDTQYF. The DNA for the CDR3 is TGTGCCAGCAGTGAACAAGGACAGGGAGGAGGAGATACGCAGTATTTT.

The chain links TRBV7-9 to TRBJ2-1; 8 bases align to TRBD2. This CDR3 spans 15 amino acids. Germline V CDR1 and CDR2: SEHNR, FQNEAQ (reference sequence). V was pared by 3 bases and J by 4 bases, with 5 bases of the junction left unmatched. The CDR3 loop is CASSFRTSRYNEQFF. CDR3 sequence (DNA): TGTGCCAGCAGCTTTAGGACTAGCAGATACAATGAGCAGTTCTTC.

V and J are TRBV4-3 and TRBJ2-7, with 7 bases aligning to TRBD2. Losses at the gene ends were 0 bases for V and 2 bases for J; bases not matched to a gene: 7. Looked up from germline, CDR1 is LGHNA and CDR2 is YSLEER. The CDR3 is made up of 16 amino acids. CDR3 DNA sequence: TGCGCCAGCAGCCAAGAGGTAGCGCGGGGGACCTACGAGCAGTACTTC. Amino acid sequence: CASSQEVARGTYEQYF.

The table lists this clonotype with many counts. The rearrangement links TRBV4-1 to TRBJ1-1; 11 bases fit TRBD1. Germline V gene data show CDR1 as MGHRA and CDR2 as YSYEKL. The CDR3 extends over 17 amino acids. V lost 0 bases, J lost 1 base, and 4 bases stayed unmatched. CDR3 protein: CASSQDRGQGANTEAFF. In nucleotides, the CDR3 is TGCGCCAGCAGCCAAGATCGAGGACAGGGGGCGAACACTGAAGCTTTCTTT.

The rearrangement joins TRBV20-1 to TRBJ2-7; 9 bases line up with TRBD2. V shed 3 bases, J shed 3 bases, and the junction held 15 bases outside the gene matches. Germline CDR1 reads DFQATT; CDR2 reads SNEGSKA (reference sequence). This CDR3 has 17 amino acids. The CDR3 coding sequence is TGCAGTGCTAGGACTGCCCGCTTCGTGACTAGCGGCTACGAGCAGTACTTC. Its translation: CSARTARFVTSGYEQYF.